The present T cell receptor beta chain was sequenced within a study of T cell responses to AZD1222 COVID-19 vaccine. Trimming at V came to 5 bases and at J to 6 bases, leaving 3 bases not matched to a gene. This CDR3 comprises 12 residues. The germline CDR1 and CDR2 sequences are MNHEY and SVGAGI. Sequenced by immunoSEQ multiplex PCR; TCRdb stores in-frame clones only, minus some. This table holds 200,000 or so clones, about 91% found once. Study outcomes and limitations: Donors, mostly white British, included more females; clonal diversity was possibly underestimated. Among spike-specific TCRs, nearly half reportedly target unmutated variant regions. Repertoires were obtained solely post-peak T cell response.

Comment on this clone: The target antigen is unknown.

This receptor was taken from an adult in good health. The chain combines TRBV6-5 with TRBJ1-2, with 7 bases identical to TRBD1. The specimen comprised peripheral blood, sampled on day 0 of AZD1222 vaccination. The CDR3, as DNA: TGTGCCAGCAGTCGACAGGGAAATGGCTACACCTTC. Translating it yields CASSRQGNGYTF.